A single sample gave rise to the 25 T cell receptor beta chains below, sequenced in a study of T cell repertoires in cytomegalovirus infection. These receptors lack a known antigen. Via MiXCR, TCRdb re-called the reads, giving one row per CDR3 protein. The sample has about 890,000 distinct CDR3 sequences, about a third seen once. The sequences come from cultured CD8+ T cells from PBMCs, collected from culture after CMV antigen stimulation. These TCRs come from a human donor in good health (CMV status not recorded). Some clones in this sample may be carry-over from other donors' samples.

V gene TRBV19 combines with J gene TRBJ1-1, with D tentatively TRBD1 (6 bases). Germline CDR1 and CDR2: LNHDA and SQIVND (reference sequence). Trimming took off 8 bases at V and 0 bases at J, with 13 bases between the two ends. The CDR3 is made up of 14 amino acids. The CDR3 loop reads CASRGAFMNTEAFF. The DNA for the CDR3 is TGTGCCAGTCGGGGGGCCTTCATGAACACTGAAGCTTTCTTT.

The V gene is TRBV3-1, the J gene TRBJ2-3; TRBD2 matches 13 bases. CDR1 LGHDT and CDR2 YNNKEL come from the germline V gene (reference sequence). V lost 1 base to trimming and J lost 2 bases; unmatched junction nucleotides: 6. The CDR3 totals 18 residues. CDR3 sequence: CASSQVRLAGGFTDTQYF. In nucleotides, the CDR3 is TGTGCCAGCAGCCAAGTCAGACTAGCGGGGGGATTCACAGATACGCAGTATTTT.

The genes are TRBV7-8 and TRBJ2-7; TRBD1 might be the D (5 bases). In germline, CDR1 is SGHVS, CDR2 FQNEAQ. The CDR3 sequence is 14 residues long. V lost 1 base to trimming and J lost 5 bases, with 12 bases between them. CDR3: CASSLGQGPHEQYV. The CDR3, as DNA: TGTGCCAGCAGCTTAGGGCAGGGTCCCCACGAGCAGTACGTC.

Written as DNA, the CDR3 is TGTGCCAGCAGTATCGAACAGACCGAGACCCAGTACTTC. Encoded protein: CASSIEQTETQYF. The J gene is TRBJ2-5, the V gene TRBV6-2 or TRBV6-3; no clear D. V was trimmed by 5 bases and J by 5 bases, leaving 12 bases between them. The CDR3 spans 13 residues. Germline values: CDR1 MNHEY, CDR2 SVGEGT.

This clonotype appeared many times. This sequence joins TRBV7-2 and TRBJ2-7; possibly TRBD1 or TRBD2 for D (5 bases each). V was trimmed by 4 bases and J by 2 bases, leaving 18 bases between them. The CDR3 is made up of 16 amino acids. Germline CDR1 reads SGHTA; CDR2 reads FQGNSA. The CDR3 sequence is CASSSDGAGKTYEQYF. The CDR3 DNA reads TGTGCCAGCAGCTCAGACGGGGCCGGGAAGACCTACGAGCAGTACTTC.

This clonotype appeared a few times. The V and J genes are TRBV19 and TRBJ2-1, with D unresolved. Germline V gene data show CDR1 as LNHDA and CDR2 as SQIVND (reference sequence). Trimming cost V 2 bases and J 3 bases, with 17 bases left between them. This CDR3 has 17 residues. This CDR3 reads CASSISTVVTNYNEQFF. The CDR3 DNA reads TGTGCCAGTAGTATAAGTACGGTAGTTACAAACTACAATGAGCAGTTCTTC. Full variable domain (outside the CDR3, taken from reference TRBV19 and TRBJ2-1): DGGITQSPKYLFRKEGQNVTLSCEQNLNHDAMYWYRQDPGQGLRLIYYSQIVNDFQKGDIAEGYSVSREKKESFPLTVTSAQKNPTAFYLCASSISTVVTNYNEQFFGPGTRLTVL.

This clonotype has a count of ten or more. V gene TRBV7-2 combines with J gene TRBJ1-1; D is undetermined. The CDR3 covers 14 residues. Per the germline V gene, CDR1 is SGHTA and CDR2 is FQGNSA. Trimming stripped 2 bases from V and 1 base from J, with 8 bases between. The CDR3 DNA is TGTGCCAGCAGCTTAAGAGGATCGAACACTGAAGCTTTCTTT. Translation gives CASSLRGSNTEAFF.

This clonotype was seen more than once but under ten times. The rearrangement joins TRBV10-3 to TRBJ1-1, with D tentatively TRBD1 (6 bases). The V end was cut by 7 bases, the J end by 3 bases, with 15 bases between. This CDR3 comprises 14 residues. The V gene's germline CDR1 is ENHRY and CDR2 SYGVKD. The CDR3 sequence: CAIKKQGSDTEAFF. For the CDR3, the DNA is TGTGCCATCAAAAAACAGGGTAGTGACACTGAAGCTTTCTTT.

This chain links TRBV10-2 with TRBJ2-7; the D is unclear. The CDR3 extends over 11 amino acids. CDR1 and CDR2 from the germline V gene are WSHSY and SAAADI. Trimming stripped 5 bases from V and 7 bases from J, with 9 bases between. CDR3 DNA sequence: TGCGCCAGCAGTCCTGCCTGGGAGCAGTACTTC. Amino acid sequence: CASSPAWEQYF.

The V call is TRBV19, the J call TRBJ2-1; D might be TRBD1 (5 bases). Per germline, CDR1 LNHDA and CDR2 SQIVND (reference sequence). The CDR3 has 14 amino acids. Trimming pared 1 base from V and 8 bases from J, leaving 12 bases between. The chain's CDR3 is CASSIVAGRHEQFF. CDR3 DNA sequence: TGTGCCAGTAGTATAGTGGCAGGGCGCCATGAGCAGTTCTTC.

This clonotype was observed a few times. The CDR3 DNA sequence: TGTGCCAGCAGCTTTCTAACACCTACCCCCTGGGAACGGGCCAACGTCCTGACTTTC. The encoded protein is CASSFLTPTPWERANVLTF. This sequence joins TRBV11-3 and TRBJ2-6; D gene unclear. V was cut by 3 bases and J by 5 bases, with 23 bases left in between. CDR3 length equals 19 residues. Germline-derived CDR1 and CDR2 are SGHNT and YENEEA.

J is TRBJ1-1 and V is TRBV9, with D uncertain. The germline V gene encodes CDR1 SGDLS and CDR2 YYNGEE. Trimming removed 4 bases at V and 1 base at J, with 8 bases between. The CDR3 has 13 residues. This chain's CDR3 is CASSWVENTEAFF. In nucleotides, the CDR3 is TGTGCCAGCAGCTGGGTTGAGAACACTGAAGCTTTCTTT.

This clonotype was seen many times. This chain links TRBV7-8 with TRBJ2-7; TRBD2 is a possible D gene (6 bases). Germline CDR1 is SGHVS and CDR2 is FQNEAQ. The ends were cut back, 2 bases at V and 2 bases at J, with 10 bases in the middle. This CDR3 has 14 residues. CDR3 residues: CASSLRGVTYEQYF. Written as DNA, the CDR3 is TGTGCCAGCAGCTTACGCGGGGTAACCTACGAGCAGTACTTC.

V and J are TRBV7-8 and TRBJ2-5; D might be TRBD2 (6 bases). V was clipped by 5 bases and J by 2 bases, with 12 bases between them. The germline V gene has CDR1 SGHVS and CDR2 FQNEAQ. This CDR3 has 14 amino acids. The CDR3 is CASSGPGLQETQYF. Here the CDR3 DNA reads TGTGCCAGCAGCGGACCGGGACTGCAAGAGACCCAGTACTTC.

Comment on this clonotype: A read error may explain this, as a much larger clone is one base away. This chain uses TRBV7-2 with TRBJ2-1; TRBD2 agrees at 13 bases. The CDR3 sequence is 19 residues long. Germline V gene sequence: CDR1 SGHTA, CDR2 FQGNSA. CDR3 region: CASSLVRLAGGQFYNVQFF. Written as DNA, the CDR3 is TGTGCCAGCAGCTTAGTGAGACTAGCGGGGGGCCAATTCTACAATGTGCAGTTCTTC. Looking up the rest from reference TRBV7-2 and TRBJ2-1 gives the full variable domain: GAGVSQSPSNKVTEKGKDVELRCDPISGHTALYWYRQSLGQGLEFLIYFQGNSAPDKSGLPSDRFSAERTGGSVSTLTIQRTQQEDSAVYLCASSLVRLAGGQFYNVQFFGPGTRLTVL.

The chain has TRBV7-2 and TRBJ1-1, with no clear D. Trimming removed 5 bases from V and 1 base from J, with 8 bases in between. Looked up from germline, CDR1 is SGHTA and CDR2 is FQGNSA. CDR3 length: 13 amino acids. The CDR3 region has the DNA TGTGCCAGCAGCGGGAACAGGAACACTGAAGCTTTCTTT. This translates into CASSGNRNTEAFF.

This sequence joins TRBV15 and TRBJ2-3, with 9 nucleotides matching TRBD2. The germline gives CDR1 LNHNV, CDR2 YYDKDF (reference sequence). Trimming at V came to 2 bases and at J to 2 bases, leaving 11 bases not matched to a gene. The CDR3 runs to 18 residues. The CDR3 DNA sequence: TGTGCCACCAGCAGACCATCGGATGCGGGGGGGCTCACAGATACGCAGTATTTT. Its translation: CATSRPSDAGGLTDTQYF.

The V gene is TRBV12-5, the J gene TRBJ2-1, with TRBD1 matching 9 bases. V dropped 1 base and J dropped 2; count of bases not matched to a gene: 3. CDR1 and CDR2 (germline): LGHNT, FRNRAP. The CDR3 runs to 16 residues. CDR3 coding DNA: TGTGCTAGTGGTTTGGCCGGGACAGGGCCCTACAATGAGCAGTTCTTC. It yields the protein CASGLAGTGPYNEQFF. The whole variable domain, filled in from reference TRBV12-5 and TRBJ2-1, reads DARVTQTPRHKVTEMGQEVTMRCQPILGHNTVFWYRQTMMQGLELLAYFRNRAPLDDSGMPKDRFSAEMPDATLATLKIQPSEPRDSAVYFCASGLAGTGPYNEQFFGPGTRLTVL.

This clonotype showed up just a few times. The CDR3 loop reads CASSYSQGASGNTIYF. The CDR3 DNA reads as TGTGCCAGCAGTTACTCGCAGGGGGCTAGTGGAAACACCATATATTTT. This rearrangement joins TRBV6-5 to TRBJ1-3; 8 positions match TRBD1. The CDR3 consists of 16 residues. The germline V gene has CDR1 MNHEY and CDR2 SVGAGI. Trimming at V came to 0 bases and at J to 3 bases, leaving 4 bases not matched to a gene.

The rearrangement links TRBV7-9 to TRBJ2-7, with 13 bases fitting TRBD2. V gave up 7 bases and J gave up 12 bases; unmatched junction bases: 18. This CDR3 is built from 16 residues. The germline CDR1 and CDR2 sequences are SEHNR and FQNEAQ (reference sequence). CDR3 nucleotide sequence: TGTGCCAGCACCGCTACGGGACTAGCGGGGCCCCAGAGTCCGTACTTC. Translation: CASTATGLAGPQSPYF.

The gene calls are TRBV3-1 and TRBJ2-1, with 7 bases aligning to TRBD2. Trimming at V came to 0 bases and at J to 4 bases, leaving 9 bases not matched to a gene. From germline, CDR1 is LGHDT and CDR2 YNNKEL (reference sequence). The CDR3 length is 17 residues. The CDR3 nucleotides read TGTGCCAGCAGCCAAGATTGGGGCGGGGGAAGTTACAATGAGCAGTTCTTC. Translation gives CASSQDWGGGSYNEQFF.

The chain has TRBV7-9 and TRBJ2-5; 7 nucleotides agree with TRBD1. Germline V gene lookup returns CDR1 SEHNR and CDR2 FQNEAQ (reference sequence). The trim removed 5 bases at V and 5 bases at J, leaving 11 bases unmatched. The CDR3 is 15 residues long. The CDR3 bases are TGTGCCAGCAGCCCACCAGACAGGGATGTGGAGACCCAGTACTTC. Encoded protein: CASSPPDRDVETQYF.

A remark on this clonotype: One end of the junction fails to match germline, which may point to a read error. The chain recombines TRBV7-4 with TRBJ1-5; 8 nucleotides match TRBD1. From germline, CDR1 is SGHVT and CDR2 SQSDAQ. The CDR3 is made up of 14 amino acids. The CDR3 coding sequence is TGTGTCAGCAGCGGGACAGGCCGGCATCAGCCCCAGCATTTT. Amino acid sequence: CVSSGTGRHQPQHF.

The CDR3 DNA follows: TGTGCCAGCAGTCAAACCGACAGGGGGAAGTTGACTGAAGCTTTCTTT. Its protein product is CASSQTDRGKLTEAFF. This chain uses TRBV6-2 or TRBV6-3 with TRBJ1-1, with 9 bases lining up with TRBD1. The germline gives CDR1 MNHEY, CDR2 SVGEGT. The trim removed 5 bases at V and 5 bases at J, leaving 12 bases unmatched. The CDR3 runs to 16 residues.

This chain connects TRBV12-3 or TRBV12-4 to TRBJ2-1, with 9 bases matching TRBD1. V lost 0 bases and J lost 9; bases outside the gene matches: 9. The CDR3 has 16 amino acids. The CDR3: CASSLARGTGFFEQFF. The CDR3, as DNA: TGTGCCAGCAGTTTAGCCCGCGGGACAGGGTTCTTTGAGCAGTTCTTC.